This is a list of T cell receptor beta chains from one sample in a study of blood T cell repertoires in COVID-19. Assay: immunoSEQ multiplex PCR; the TCRdb copy retains only in-frame clones and omits some. The sample consists of about 94,000 clones, roughly 80% of them appearing once. The source material was peripheral blood. These TCRs come from a man in his sixties with acute or convalescent COVID-19. CDR3s include the opening cysteine and the closing phenylalanine or tryptophan. Fields, in order: clone size, D gene, V gene, J gene, CDR3 protein, CDR3 DNA. A D gene is named only where the DNA matches it firmly. The size field is filled for only some rows; it gives once, few, many or a size class.

>-|-|TRBV2|TRBJ2-1
CASIGDSSDYNEQFF
TGTGCCAGCATCGGGGACTCTTCTGACTACAATGAGCAGTTCTTC
>-|TRBD1|TRBV27|TRBJ1-2
CASSRDRASTGYTF
TGTGCCAGCAGTCGGGACAGGGCTAGCACAGGCTACACCTTC
>few|TRBD1|TRBV12-3/TRBV12-4|TRBJ2-1
CATGTGLINEQFF
TGTGCCACCGGGACAGGGCTAATCAATGAGCAGTTCTTC
>-|TRBD1|TRBV6-5|TRBJ1-6
CASSRDRRSPLHF
TGTGCCAGCAGCCGGGACAGACGCTCACCCCTCCACTTT
>-|-|TRBV7-9|TRBJ1-2
CASSLGGYYGYTF
TGTGCCAGCAGCTTAGGCGGATACTATGGCTACACCTTC
>-|-|TRBV2|TRBJ1-5
CASSERGLANNQPQHF
TGTGCCAGCAGTGAGAGAGGGTTGGCCAACAATCAGCCCCAGCATTTT
>-|-|TRBV5-8|TRBJ2-2
CASSSSGTPQTGELFF
TGTGCCAGCAGCTCAAGCGGGACACCTCAAACCGGGGAGCTGTTTTTT
>-|-|TRBV6-6|TRBJ1-1
CASSLLNTEAFF
TGTGCCAGCAGCCTACTGAACACTGAAGCTTTCTTT
>-|TRBD1|TRBV12-3/TRBV12-4|TRBJ1-2
CASSQTGVGGYTF
TGTGCCAGCAGTCAGACAGGGGTTGGAGGCTACACCTTC
>-|-|TRBV6-2/TRBV6-3|TRBJ1-1
CASNPYPAGGTEAFF
TGTGCCAGCAACCCTTACCCGGCGGGGGGCACTGAAGCTTTCTTT
>-|-|TRBV14|TRBJ1-2
CASSKDQGRSYTF
TGTGCCAGCAGCAAGGACCAGGGCCGGAGCTACACCTTC
>-|TRBD2|TRBV24-1|TRBJ2-2
CATSDTRGGRDGELFF
TGTGCCACCAGTGATACGCGGGGGGGCCGGGACGGGGAGCTGTTTTTT
>-|TRBD1|TRBV28|TRBJ2-5
CASNVSPRDRVGETQYF
TGTGCCAGCAACGTCTCCCCCCGGGACAGGGTGGGAGAGACCCAGTACTTC
>-|TRBD1|TRBV2|TRBJ2-3
CASRIGRDSRYF
TGTGCCAGCAGGATCGGTCGGGACAGTAGGTATTTT
>-|-|TRBV6-4|TRBJ1-3
CASSESRRQHGNTIYF
TGTGCCAGCAGCGAGAGCCGAAGACAGCACGGAAACACCATATATTTT
>-|TRBD1|TRBV29-1|TRBJ1-2
CSVRTGLYYGYTF
TGCAGCGTGCGGACAGGCCTGTACTATGGCTACACCTTC
>-|TRBD2|TRBV5-4|TRBJ2-5
CASSLAGGPSETQYF
TGTGCCAGCAGCTTGGCGGGGGGGCCGTCAGAGACCCAGTACTTC
>-|-|TRBV30|TRBJ1-4
CALRTLGEEKLFF
TGTGCCTTGAGGACCCTAGGAGAAGAAAAACTGTTTTTT
>-|TRBD1|TRBV5-1|TRBJ1-6
CASSLSVTGGMSPLHF
TGCGCCAGCAGCTTGTCCGTGACAGGGGGGATGTCACCCCTCCACTTT
>-|-|TRBV19|TRBJ2-7
CASSMGQDAYEQYF
TGTGCCAGTAGTATGGGCCAGGATGCCTACGAGCAGTACTTC